This T cell receptor beta chain was recovered during a study of identical twins. Comments on this clonotype: What it binds is unknown.

CDR1 MNHEY and CDR2 SVGAGI come from the germline V gene. The CDR3 runs to 15 residues. The ends were cut back, 2 bases at V and 0 bases at J, with 8 bases in the middle. A single record per CDR3 protein comes from TCRdb applying MiXCR to the 5' RACE reads. The sample records roughly 500,000 distinct CDR3 sequences, about 20% being singletons. Study results and caveats: It was cross-sectional statistical analysis, not following the same donors, that the conclusions relied on. Modelling approaches yielded underestimates of out-of-frame TCR alpha sharing between monozygotic twins. Compared with unrelated sharing, twin-shared out-of-frame alpha sequences had more low-probability sequences.

These data were also filed under a second study, of T cells expressing NK-cell markers.

The source material was CD4+ T cells sorted from blood. The chain is built from TRBV6-5 and TRBJ1-3, with D unclear. This clonotype originated in a woman aged 18-29 years in good health. In DNA, the CDR3 is TGTGCCAGCAGTTACGCGCGGAGCTCTGGAAACACCATATATTTT. Translation gives CASSYARSSGNTIYF.